The following is a T cell receptor beta chain sequence with its context. The target antigen is unknown. Germline V gene data show CDR1 as MDHEN and CDR2 as SYDVKM. V lost 4 bases, J lost 3 bases, and 10 bases lay in between. This CDR3 has 13 residues. This specimen belongs to a study of T cell clonotyping in hematopoietic cell transplantation. Using immunoSEQ multiplex PCR, the repertoire was profiled, and TCRdb retains in-frame clones only, with some absent. The sample has some 40,000 clones, 94% seen once; the top ten hold less than 1%. The study's findings and limits: Recipient TCR diversity dropped after transplant; expanded clonotypes rose from day 30 to 180. At the given depth, recipient repertoires were over 97% de novo clonotypes. Cells were unsorted, so CD4 and CD8 contributions were not separated.

J is TRBJ2-7 and V is TRBV28; D might be TRBD1 (5 bases). This TCR came from a woman in her fifties or sixties in good health. Some clones in this sample may be carry-over from other donors' samples. The sequenced sample was peripheral blood mononuclear cells. For the CDR3, the DNA is TGTGCCAGCAGTTCCCTCAGGGTCTACGAGCAGTACTTC. It is translated as CASSSLRVYEQYF.